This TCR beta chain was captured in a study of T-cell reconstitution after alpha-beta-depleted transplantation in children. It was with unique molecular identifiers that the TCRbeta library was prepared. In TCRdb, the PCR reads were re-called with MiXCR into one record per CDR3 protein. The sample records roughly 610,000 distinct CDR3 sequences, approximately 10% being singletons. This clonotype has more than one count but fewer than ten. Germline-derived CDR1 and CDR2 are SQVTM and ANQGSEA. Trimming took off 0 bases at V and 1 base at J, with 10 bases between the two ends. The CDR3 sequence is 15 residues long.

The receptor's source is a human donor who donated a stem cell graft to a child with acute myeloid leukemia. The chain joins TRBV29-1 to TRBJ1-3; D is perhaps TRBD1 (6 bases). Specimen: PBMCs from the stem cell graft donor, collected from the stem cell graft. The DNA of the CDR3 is TGCAGCGTTGAAGATTTACAGGGATCTGGAAACACCATATATTTT. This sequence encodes CSVEDLQGSGNTIYF.